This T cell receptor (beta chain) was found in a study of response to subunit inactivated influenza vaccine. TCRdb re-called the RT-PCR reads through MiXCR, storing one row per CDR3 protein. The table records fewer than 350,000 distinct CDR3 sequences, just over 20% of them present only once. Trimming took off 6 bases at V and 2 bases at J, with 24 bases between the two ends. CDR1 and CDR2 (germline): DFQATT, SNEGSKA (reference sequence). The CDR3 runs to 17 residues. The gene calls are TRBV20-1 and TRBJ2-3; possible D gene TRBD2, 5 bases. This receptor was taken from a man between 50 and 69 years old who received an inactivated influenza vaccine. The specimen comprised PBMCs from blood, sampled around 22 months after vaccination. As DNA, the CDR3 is TGCAGTGCCCAACAAAGTGGAAGGACTGGAACCACAGATACGCAGTATTTT. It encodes CSAQQSGRTGTTDTQYF.